The 11 T cell receptor beta chains reported below all come from one sample, sequenced in a study of blood T cell repertoires in COVID-19 (TCRdb year 2020). The library was built by means of the immunoSEQ multiplex PCR assay. TCRdb obtained this table from immuneACCESS and retained in-frame rearrangements with V and J assigned. These tables miss some clones; where compared with another copy, unresolved V genes account for less than half of the shortfall, and the remainder is unexplained. The sample records a few hundred thousand clones, roughly 87% of which are singletons. The ten largest account for around 3.9% of the sample. Sequences were obtained from peripheral blood. The receptors originated from a woman aged 55 to 70 with COVID-19, enrolled during active disease.

The chain uses TRBV28 and TRBJ1-2; 7 bases map to TRBD1. The CDR3 covers 16 residues. The V gene's germline CDR1 is MDHEN and CDR2 SYDVKM. The V and J ends lost 1 base and 3 bases, in that order; junction bases with no gene match: 8. The CDR3 loop is CASSLFPRGQHYGYTF. The CDR3 DNA is TGTGCCAGCAGTTTATTTCCGCGGGGACAGCACTATGGCTACACCTTC.

The count of this clone is one. V gene TRBV15 combines with J gene TRBJ1-4; TRBD1 matches 8 bases. Germline V gives CDR1 LNHNV, CDR2 YYDKDF (reference sequence). V was clipped by 1 base and J by 5 bases; unmatched bases: 9. This CDR3 contains 17 residues. CDR3 in amino acids: CATSRGPPGQVNEKLFF. DNA of the CDR3: TGTGCCACCAGCAGAGGGCCTCCGGGACAGGTGAATGAAAAACTGTTTTTT.

CDR3 protein: CASSSNGRNTEAFF. In DNA, the CDR3 is TGTGCCAGCAGCTCCAACGGGAGGAACACTGAAGCTTTCTTT. This chain connects TRBV9 to TRBJ1-1; D is unresolved. V was trimmed by 4 bases and J by 1 base, leaving 11 bases between them. Germline V gene sequence: CDR1 SGDLS, CDR2 YYNGEE. CDR3 size: 14 residues.

The rearrangement links TRBV11-2 to TRBJ1-4, with D perhaps TRBD1 (5 bases). Germline V gene data show CDR1 as SGHAT and CDR2 as FQNNGV. This CDR3 has 12 amino acids. V dropped 5 bases and J dropped 10 bases, with 11 bases sitting between them. CDR3 sequence reads: CASSGDWGKLFF. CDR3 in DNA: TGTGCCAGCAGCGGGGACTGGGGAAAACTGTTTTTT.

The chain combines TRBV4-1 with TRBJ2-2; 14 bases line up with TRBD2. With V trimmed by 3 bases and J by 2 bases, 5 bases remained unmatched. Germline CDR1 is MGHRA and CDR2 is YSYEKL. The CDR3 loop spans 18 amino acids. The chain's CDR3 is CASSHGLAGGSNTGELFF. CDR3 DNA: TGCGCCAGCAGCCACGGACTAGCGGGGGGATCCAACACCGGGGAGCTGTTTTTT.

The CDR3: CASAGVGAPGNTIYF. In DNA, the CDR3 is TGTGCCAGTGCAGGGGTGGGGGCTCCTGGAAACACCATATATTTT. V usage is TRBV5-5 and J usage is TRBJ1-3, with D tentatively TRBD1 (6 bases). There are 15 residues in the CDR3. Per germline, CDR1 SGHKS and CDR2 YYEKEE (reference sequence). Trimming removed 8 bases from V and 2 bases from J, with 17 bases in between.

The gene calls are TRBV3-1 (or the pseudogene TRBV3-2) and TRBJ2-1; D is possibly TRBD2 (7 bases). V gave up 6 bases and J gave up 0 bases, with 15 bases separating them. This CDR3 is built from 16 residues. From germline, CDR1 is LGHDT and CDR2 YNNKEL (reference sequence). CDR3: CASRRGGSSSYNEQFF. Here the CDR3 DNA reads TGTGCCAGCAGAAGGGGGGGATCGAGCTCCTACAATGAGCAGTTCTTC.

V gene TRBV9 combines with J gene TRBJ1-4; the match to TRBD1 covers 7 bases. The CDR3 has 15 amino acids. From germline, CDR1 is SGDLS and CDR2 YYNGEE. J was trimmed by 8 bases and V by 0 bases; bases with no gene match: 7. Here the CDR3 reads CASSVDEGAREKLFF. CDR3 bases: TGTGCCAGCAGCGTAGATGAGGGGGCAAGAGAAAAACTGTTTTTT.

Here the CDR3 DNA reads TGTGCCAGCAGCCGCCGGGGGACCAACACTGAAGCTTTCTTT. Protein sequence: CASSRRGTNTEAFF. The V gene is TRBV3-1 (or the pseudogene TRBV3-2), the J gene TRBJ1-1; the D gene is possibly TRBD1 (5 bases). The CDR3 totals 14 residues. The germline V gene encodes CDR1 LGHDT and CDR2 YNNKEL (reference sequence). Trimming cost V 4 bases and J 2 bases, with 11 bases left between them.

The chain has TRBV10-3 and TRBJ1-6; D gene unclear. V was shortened by 1 base and J by 8 bases, with 9 bases between the two germline ends. CDR3 length: 14 amino acids. In germline, CDR1 is ENHRY, CDR2 SYGVKD. CDR3 DNA sequence: TGTGCCATCAGTGAGTACAGTCAGGATTCACCCCTCCACTTT. Its translation: CAISEYSQDSPLHF.

V usage is TRBV29-1 and J usage is TRBJ2-5; 7 bases are a match to TRBD1. The ends lost 6 bases at V and 5 bases at J; junction bases unmatched: 6. CDR3 length: 12 residues. Per the germline V gene, CDR1 is SQVTM and CDR2 is ANQGSEA. For the CDR3, the DNA is TGCAGCGTAGAGACAGGGTGGGAGACCCAGTACTTC. Translated: CSVETGWETQYF.